The T cell receptor beta chain described here comes from a study of control samples from healthy donors and cancer patients. The assay was immunoSEQ multiplex PCR, and TCRdb's table has in-frame clones only and misses some. The profile covers tens of thousands of clones, with 89% appearing a single time and roughly 6% taken by the ten largest. Trimming pared 10 bases from V and 0 bases from J, leaving 19 bases between. Germline loops: CDR1 MDHEN, CDR2 SYDVKM. The CDR3 totals 16 residues. The receptor's source is a man aged 55 to 69 with colorectal cancer. The genes are TRBV28 and TRBJ1-5; D remains ambiguous. Sample: PBMCs. CDR3 protein: CAISSWAAYSNQPQHF. CDR3 coding DNA: TGTGCCATCTCCTCCTGGGCGGCATATAGCAATCAGCCCCAGCATTTT.